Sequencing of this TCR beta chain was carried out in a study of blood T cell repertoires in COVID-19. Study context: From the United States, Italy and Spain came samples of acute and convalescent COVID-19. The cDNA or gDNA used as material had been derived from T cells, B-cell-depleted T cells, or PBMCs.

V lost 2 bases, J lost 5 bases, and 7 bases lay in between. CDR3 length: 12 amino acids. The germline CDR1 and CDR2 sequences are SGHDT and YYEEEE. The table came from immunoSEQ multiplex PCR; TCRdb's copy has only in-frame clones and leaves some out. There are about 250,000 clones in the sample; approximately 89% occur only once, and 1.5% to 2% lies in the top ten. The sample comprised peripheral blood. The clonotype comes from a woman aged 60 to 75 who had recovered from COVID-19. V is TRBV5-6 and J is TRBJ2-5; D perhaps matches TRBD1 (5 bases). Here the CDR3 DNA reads TGTGCCAGCAGCTTCTCAGGGGAGACCCAGTACTTC. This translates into CASSFSGETQYF.